These T cell receptor beta chains were read from a single sample in a study of shared clonotypes between healthy human individuals. The table came from immunoSEQ multiplex PCR; TCRdb's copy has only in-frame clones and leaves some out. This sample has some 2.4 million clones, with 93% found just once. Sequenced input: naive CD4+ T cells from PBMCs. Receptor source: a man younger than 30 in good health. Some clones in this sample may be carry-over from other donors' samples. Both conserved end residues are part of each CDR3. The order of the fields is D gene, J gene, V gene, clone size, CDR3 protein, CDR3 DNA. A D gene is named only where the DNA matches it firmly. Part of the rows lack a size; the others show once, few, many or a class for expanded clones.

d_gene: -; j_gene: TRBJ1-5; v_gene: TRBV28; abundance: -; CDR3aa: CASSPRGPQHF; CDR3nt: TGTGCCAGCAGCCCCCGGGGGCCCCAGCATTTT
d_gene: TRBD2; j_gene: TRBJ2-3; v_gene: TRBV18; abundance: once; CDR3aa: CASSPGLAGTDTQYF; CDR3nt: TGTGCCAGCTCACCGGGACTAGCGGGAACAGATACGCAGTATTTT
d_gene: TRBD1; j_gene: TRBJ2-7; v_gene: TRBV5-1; abundance: -; CDR3aa: CASSSSDRVRDEQYF; CDR3nt: TGCGCCAGCAGCTCATCGGACAGGGTTCGGGACGAGCAGTACTTC
d_gene: TRBD2; j_gene: TRBJ2-3; v_gene: TRBV11-2; abundance: -; CDR3aa: CASSFLSGRRTDTQYF; CDR3nt: TGTGCCAGCAGCTTCCTAAGCGGGAGACGCACAGATACGCAGTATTTT
d_gene: TRBD2; j_gene: TRBJ2-3; v_gene: TRBV11-3; abundance: -; CDR3aa: CASSTGLAGGVADTQYF; CDR3nt: TGTGCCAGCAGCACGGGACTAGCGGGAGGTGTAGCAGATACGCAGTATTTT
d_gene: -; j_gene: TRBJ2-3; v_gene: TRBV28; abundance: -; CDR3aa: CASSAPGGTDTQYF; CDR3nt: TGTGCCAGCAGTGCCCCCGGGGGCACAGATACGCAGTATTTT
d_gene: -; j_gene: TRBJ2-7; v_gene: TRBV29-1; abundance: -; CDR3aa: CSVAYGTLNEQYF; CDR3nt: TGCAGCGTTGCTTACGGGACCCTTAACGAGCAGTACTTC
d_gene: -; j_gene: TRBJ2-1; v_gene: TRBV4-1; abundance: -; CDR3aa: CASSPLGRGYIYNEQFF; CDR3nt: TGCGCCAGCAGCCCCCTCGGCCGGGGCTACATATACAATGAGCAGTTCTTC
d_gene: TRBD1; j_gene: TRBJ2-2; v_gene: TRBV19; abundance: -; CDR3aa: CASSTDRGTGELFF; CDR3nt: TGTGCCAGTAGTACGGACAGGGGCACCGGGGAGCTGTTTTTT
d_gene: -; j_gene: TRBJ1-1; v_gene: TRBV7-9; abundance: -; CDR3aa: CASSLEGMLNTEAFF; CDR3nt: TGTGCCAGCAGCTTAGAGGGCATGCTGAACACTGAAGCTTTCTTT
d_gene: -; j_gene: TRBJ2-3; v_gene: TRBV7-9; abundance: -; CDR3aa: CASSQDSTDTQYF; CDR3nt: TGTGCCAGCTCCCAGGATAGCACAGATACGCAGTATTTT
d_gene: -; j_gene: TRBJ2-3; v_gene: TRBV7-2; abundance: -; CDR3aa: CASSFVGSLSHTQYF; CDR3nt: TGTGCCAGCAGCTTTGTTGGTAGTTTGAGCCATACGCAGTATTTT
d_gene: TRBD1; j_gene: TRBJ1-2; v_gene: TRBV9; abundance: -; CDR3aa: CASSVARDSYGYTF; CDR3nt: TGTGCCAGCAGCGTAGCTCGGGACAGCTATGGCTACACCTTC
d_gene: -; j_gene: TRBJ1-2; v_gene: TRBV7-2; abundance: once; CDR3aa: CASSSAGPYGYTF; CDR3nt: TGTGCCAGCAGCTCAGCGGGACCCTATGGCTACACCTTC
d_gene: -; j_gene: TRBJ1-5; v_gene: TRBV6-1; abundance: -; CDR3aa: CASSALDGNQPQHF; CDR3nt: TGTGCCAGCAGTGCCCTAGACGGCAATCAGCCCCAGCATTTT
d_gene: -; j_gene: TRBJ2-5; v_gene: TRBV13; abundance: -; CDR3aa: CASHDRETQYF; CDR3nt: TGTGCCAGCCACGACCGAGAGACCCAGTACTTC
d_gene: TRBD2; j_gene: TRBJ2-3; v_gene: TRBV5-1; abundance: once; CDR3aa: CASLAGGSTDTQYF; CDR3nt: TGCGCCAGTCTAGCGGGAGGTTCCACAGATACGCAGTATTTT
d_gene: TRBD2; j_gene: TRBJ2-7; v_gene: TRBV6-6; abundance: -; CDR3aa: CASSYAGSGAYEQYF; CDR3nt: TGTGCCAGCAGCTACGCGGGTAGCGGGGCCTACGAGCAGTACTTC
d_gene: -; j_gene: TRBJ2-2; v_gene: TRBV5-4; abundance: -; CDR3aa: CASSSQVNTGELFF; CDR3nt: TGTGCCAGCAGTTCACAGGTGAACACCGGGGAGCTGTTTTTT
d_gene: -; j_gene: TRBJ2-3; v_gene: TRBV9; abundance: -; CDR3aa: CASSVFSSTDTQYF; CDR3nt: TGTGCCAGCAGCGTTTTTTCTAGCACAGATACGCAGTATTTT
d_gene: -; j_gene: TRBJ2-2; v_gene: TRBV6-1; abundance: once; CDR3aa: CASNDFFGGELFF; CDR3nt: TGTGCCAGCAACGACTTCTTTGGCGGGGAGCTGTTTTTT
d_gene: -; j_gene: TRBJ1-4; v_gene: TRBV29-1; abundance: -; CDR3aa: CSVGSTGATNEKLFF; CDR3nt: TGCAGCGTTGGGTCAACAGGAGCAACTAATGAAAAACTGTTTTTT
d_gene: -; j_gene: TRBJ1-1; v_gene: TRBV7-9; abundance: -; CDR3aa: CASSTGGLTVEAFF; CDR3nt: TGTGCCAGCAGCACCGGAGGGCTGACTGTTGAAGCTTTCTTT
d_gene: TRBD2; j_gene: TRBJ2-2; v_gene: TRBV7-3; abundance: -; CDR3aa: CASSWSSGSTGELFF; CDR3nt: TGTGCCAGCAGCTGGTCTAGCGGGAGCACCGGGGAGCTGTTTTTT
d_gene: -; j_gene: TRBJ2-7; v_gene: TRBV21-1; abundance: -; CDR3aa: CASSPTSEGSYEQYF; CDR3nt: TGTGCCAGCAGCCCTACTAGCGAAGGCTCCTACGAGCAGTACTTC
d_gene: -; j_gene: TRBJ2-7; v_gene: TRBV6-1; abundance: once; CDR3aa: CASRRWQTFSDEQYF; CDR3nt: TGTGCCAGCCGTCGTTGGCAGACCTTCTCTGACGAGCAGTACTTC
d_gene: -; j_gene: TRBJ1-1; v_gene: TRBV2; abundance: -; CDR3aa: CASSYSSGAAGTEAFF; CDR3nt: TGTGCCAGCAGCTACTCCTCGGGGGCCGCAGGGACTGAAGCTTTCTTT
d_gene: -; j_gene: TRBJ1-2; v_gene: TRBV6-5; abundance: -; CDR3aa: CASSYSQTYGYTF; CDR3nt: TGTGCCAGCAGTTACTCCCAGACCTATGGCTACACCTTC
d_gene: -; j_gene: TRBJ2-1; v_gene: TRBV7-2; abundance: -; CDR3aa: CASSFSSAPLRHYNEQFF; CDR3nt: TGTGCCAGCAGCTTTTCTAGCGCCCCACTCCGACACTACAATGAGCAGTTCTTC
d_gene: TRBD2; j_gene: TRBJ2-1; v_gene: TRBV7-3; abundance: -; CDR3aa: CASSLMRAGAYNEQFF; CDR3nt: TGTGCCAGCAGCTTAATGAGAGCGGGAGCTTACAATGAGCAGTTCTTC
d_gene: -; j_gene: TRBJ1-3; v_gene: TRBV28; abundance: -; CDR3aa: CASSLEFSGNTIYF; CDR3nt: TGTGCCAGCAGTTTAGAATTCTCTGGAAACACCATATATTTT
d_gene: -; j_gene: TRBJ2-2; v_gene: TRBV28; abundance: -; CDR3aa: CASSLMGGISGELFF; CDR3nt: TGTGCCAGCAGTTTAATGGGGGGAATCTCCGGGGAGCTGTTTTTT
d_gene: -; j_gene: TRBJ1-1; v_gene: TRBV5-1; abundance: -; CDR3aa: CASSERGVAFF; CDR3nt: TGCGCCAGCTCGGAACGGGGAGTAGCTTTCTTT